What follows is one T cell receptor beta chain and its context. Only one count was recorded for this clonotype. This receptor's antigen is unknown. Base-call qualities are not available, and no considerably larger clone is one nucleotide away. The data belong to a study of blood T cells in healthy people across ages (dated by TCRdb to between 2015 and 2017). Regarding the research as a whole: In model experiments, roughly one uniquely barcoded TCR beta cDNA molecule per two T cells was captured by template switching. To track age-related changes in TCR beta repertoire diversity, the study relied on deep sequencing normalized with unique cDNA molecular identifiers. The donors were split into four age groups: young (average about 16 years), middle-aged (39), aged (about 62) and long-lived (under 85). To avoid experimental bias, donors of different ages were distributed randomly across sequencing lanes. For two donors (one aged 18 to 30 and one aged 80 or older), the study analyzed two additional independent replicas of 1 million unique cDNA reads from the same blood draw.

The donors were roughly 39 Caucasian individuals from Russia, aged roughly 6 to 100 years, who were systemically healthy. About 10 milliliters of peripheral blood were collected from each donor into EDTA-treated Vacutainer tubes. Ficoll-Paque density-gradient centrifugation was used to isolate PBMCs, with at least 6 million obtained per sample. Total RNA was extracted from PBMCs with Trizol reagent, with at least 5.5 micrograms obtained per sample. The percentages of naive CD45RAhigh/CD27high T cells were determined by flow cytometry on a PBMC aliquot from every donor. What the work shows at the level of the full study, not this receptor alone: There was a strong correlation between observed TCR beta diversity and the percentage of naive T cells measured by flow cytometry. Since profiling was done on bulk unsorted PBMCs, naive and antigen-experienced compartments could not be conclusively compared. Observed TCR beta diversity per million T cells fell roughly linearly with age, and a significant reduction was already apparent by age roughly 40. Compared with the aged group, the long-lived group had more naive CD4+ T cells, fewer expanded clones and increased TCR diversity, a pattern suggesting age selection. Because donor CMV infection status was unknown, age-related changes in expanded clonotypes were potentially confounded. Estimates of total diversity based on one million sequenced T cells were considered lower bounds and underestimates.

The method behind the library was 5' RACE. The sequencing machine was an Illumina HiSeq 2500. A second 7 to 11 cycle PCR used a sample-barcoded 5' primer and a J-beta primer mix. A unique molecular identifier was introduced onto each TCR beta cDNA molecule by a template-switch 5' adaptor carrying 12 random nucleotides. Each sample yielded at least 3 million CDR3-containing paired-end reads. The Mint cDNA synthesis kit, primed by a TRBC-specific oligonucleotide, was used to synthesize first-strand cDNA from all RNA. Following uracil-DNA glycosylase treatment, a first 18-cycle PCR with universal primers M1SS and BC2_uni_R was performed on all cDNA. Per the authors' processing: For normalization, 1 million high-quality reads, each with a distinct molecular identifier, were randomly selected from each sample. Instead of being binned into consensus sequences, reads that shared molecular identifiers were thrown out. MiTCR, with a Q25 quality threshold and the strictest error-elimination algorithm, was used for CDR3 identification, clonotype clustering and error correction. A nonparametric unseen species model using Euler transformation provided a lower-bound estimate of total TCR beta diversity. TCRdb reprocessing: public reads trimmed at Q25 with fastp, clones called with MiXCR, in-frame beta chains kept. Rows merge per CDR3 protein into single entries with the most common DNA and genes. The V and J calls shown here were made by TCRdb, not taken from the authors' results. Present in this sample are 1,100,000 or so distinct CDR3 sequences, under 45% of which were seen just once. Approximately 17% of the sample goes to the ten largest clones.

Material: blood. The receptor was isolated from a woman aged 55-75 years in good health.

This receptor has the CDR3 CASSQEAGAMNTEAFF. The bases are TGTGCCAGCAGCCAAGAGGCAGGGGCGATGAACACTGAAGCTTTCTTT. Recombination connected TRBV4-2 to TRBJ1-1; the D gene is perhaps TRBD1, from 6 matching bases. Relative to germline, V is 0 bases shorter and J is 0 bases shorter, with 11 bases between their ends. Its CDR3 holds 16 amino acids, cysteine through phenylalanine. The DNA shown is the 48-base CDR3, in frame from base 1. Via the germline V gene, CDR1 is LGHNA and CDR2 YNFKEQ.